This passage covers 14 T cell receptor beta chains from one sample sequenced in a study of shared clonotypes between healthy human individuals. It was CD45RO-negative cells, positively selected for CCR7, that made up naive CD8 cells, with terminally differentiated effector memory CD45RA+ cells excluded. TCRdb's table, derived via immunoSEQ multiplex PCR, lists solely in-frame clones and lacks some. The table includes about 2 million clones, around 96% detected once. Sequencing was carried out using naive CD8+ T cells sorted from blood. These receptors were obtained from a man in his late teens or twenties in good health.

This clone was counted once. The chain uses TRBV7-9 and TRBJ2-7; possibly TRBD1 for D (6 bases). Between the trimmed V and J ends, which lost 6 bases and 7 bases, there was a span of 13 bases. This CDR3 comprises 12 residues. Germline V gene lookup returns CDR1 SEHNR and CDR2 FQNEAQ (reference sequence). DNA for the CDR3: TGTGCCAGCAGTCTACAGGGCGGAGAGCAGTACTTC. Its translation: CASSLQGGEQYF. The full variable domain, with the rest looked up from reference TRBV7-9 and TRBJ2-7, is DTGVSQNPRHKITKRGQNVTFRCDPISEHNRLYWYRQTLGQGPEFLTYFQNEAQLEKSRLLSDRFSAERPKGSFSTLEIQRTEQGDSAMYLCASSLQGGEQYFGPGTRLTVT.

This clone came up a few times. J is TRBJ1-1 and V is TRBV30; tentative D call: TRBD1 (6 bases). Trimming took off 4 bases at V and 1 base at J, with 13 bases between the two ends. Per germline, CDR1 GTSNPN and CDR2 SVGIG (reference sequence). This CDR3 is built from 14 residues. The DNA for the CDR3 is TGTGCCTGGATGCCGACAGGTTGGAACACTGAAGCTTTCTTT. Amino acid sequence: CAWMPTGWNTEAFF.

About this clone itself: Distinct nucleotide sequences in the sample also encode this CDR3. J is TRBJ2-7 and V is TRBV19; possibly TRBD2 for D (6 bases). The V gene's germline CDR1 is LNHDA and CDR2 SQIVND (reference sequence). V lost 1 base to trimming and J lost 4 bases, with 11 bases between them. CDR3 length: 14 residues. The CDR3 DNA is TGTGCCAGTAGTATAGCCTTCGGAGGGTACGAGCAGTACTTC. It encodes CASSIAFGGYEQYF.

Concerning this clone itself: The same CDR3 arises from other DNA sequences in this sample as well. The chain employs TRBV5-5 and TRBJ2-7; 9 positions agree with TRBD1. Germline-derived CDR1 and CDR2 are SGHKS and YYEKEE (reference sequence). Trimming took 3 bases from V and 3 from J; bases not matched to a gene: 1. The CDR3 is made up of 13 amino acids. DNA of the CDR3: TGTGCCAGCAGCTGGGGACAGGGCTACGAGCAGTACTTC. The encoded protein is CASSWGQGYEQYF.

The chain has TRBV13 and TRBJ2-3, with 13 bases lining up with TRBD2. The CDR3 has 18 amino acids. J was trimmed by 4 bases and V by 3 bases; bases with no gene match: 10. Per germline, CDR1 PRHDT and CDR2 FYEKMQ (reference sequence). In nucleotides, the CDR3 is TGTGCCAGCAGCTTTGGGACTAGCGGGAACCCACTCGCAGATACGCAGTATTTT. Translation gives CASSFGTSGNPLADTQYF.

The genes are TRBV11-2 and TRBJ2-3, with no clear D. CDR1 and CDR2 (germline): SGHAT, FQNNGV. There are 16 residues in the CDR3. The V end was cut by 4 bases, the J end by 1 base, with 15 bases between. The CDR3 reads CASSSQLETGTDTQYF. CDR3 in DNA: TGTGCCAGCAGCTCCCAGCTAGAGACTGGCACAGATACGCAGTATTTT. Full variable domain (rest looked up from reference TRBV11-2 and TRBJ2-3): EAGVAQSPRYKIIEKRQSVAFWCNPISGHATLYWYQQILGQGPKLLIQFQNNGVVDDSQLPKDRFSAERLKGVDSTLKIQPAKLEDSAVYLCASSSQLETGTDTQYFGPGTRLTVL.

The rearrangement joins TRBV9 to TRBJ2-7, with 8 bases that match TRBD2. V was clipped by 0 bases and J by 4 bases; unmatched bases: 6. This CDR3 is 15 amino acids long. Germline CDR1 reads SGDLS; CDR2 reads YYNGEE. CDR3 residues: CASSVAGGLVYEQYF. CDR3 in DNA: TGTGCCAGCAGCGTAGCGGGGGGGCTTGTGTACGAGCAGTACTTC.

The rearrangement links TRBV5-1 to TRBJ2-1; 7 bases line up with TRBD2. CDR3 length: 17 amino acids. CDR1 and CDR2 (germline): SGHRS, YFSETQ. The V segment lost 2 bases and the J segment 3 bases; nucleotides outside the gene matches: 11. The CDR3 here is CASSLGAGSIFYNEQFF. CDR3 nucleotides: TGCGCCAGCAGCTTAGGAGCGGGGTCTATCTTCTACAATGAGCAGTTCTTC.

The gene calls are TRBV4-1 and TRBJ2-2; D gene uncertain. The CDR3 covers 15 residues. The ends were cut back, 3 bases at V and 10 bases at J, with 18 bases in the middle. Per the germline V gene, CDR1 is MGHRA and CDR2 is YSYEKL. CDR3 protein: CASSQDAPIYEELFF. The CDR3 region has the DNA TGCGCCAGCAGCCAGGACGCACCCATCTATGAGGAGCTGTTTTTT.

The chain recombines TRBV2 with TRBJ2-7, with D perhaps TRBD1 (6 bases). Germline values: CDR1 SNHLY, CDR2 FYNNEI. This CDR3 is built from 15 residues. Trimming pared 3 bases from V and 0 bases from J, leaving 12 bases between. Here the CDR3 reads CASSELRDNSYEQYF. CDR3 DNA sequence: TGTGCCAGCAGTGAGTTGAGGGACAACTCCTACGAGCAGTACTTC.

Concerning this clone itself: The identical CDR3 is also encoded by other nucleotide sequences in the sample. The V call is TRBV19, the J call TRBJ2-7, with a possible D match to TRBD1 (6 bases). Germline V gene sequence: CDR1 LNHDA, CDR2 SQIVND (reference sequence). Trimming removed 6 bases at V and 2 bases at J, with 11 bases between. The CDR3 runs to 13 residues. DNA for the CDR3: TGTGCCAGTAGCTTGACAGGAGCCTACGAGCAGTACTTC. Translation gives CASSLTGAYEQYF. Drawing the rest from reference TRBV19 and TRBJ2-7, the complete variable domain is DGGITQSPKYLFRKEGQNVTLSCEQNLNHDAMYWYRQDPGQGLRLIYYSQIVNDFQKGDIAEGYSVSREKKESFPLTVTSAQKNPTAFYLCASSLTGAYEQYFGPGTRLTVT.

The V gene is TRBV11-2, the J gene TRBJ2-1; a possible D gene is TRBD1 (5 bases). Germline CDR1 SGHAT, CDR2 FQNNGV. Deletions cut 2 bases from V and 10 bases from J, with 9 bases between. CDR3 length: 12 amino acids. The CDR3 loop is CASSLKGWEQFF. Written as DNA, the CDR3 is TGTGCCAGCAGCTTAAAGGGGTGGGAGCAGTTCTTC.

V and J are TRBV6-1 and TRBJ2-1; 9 bases fit TRBD2. Trimming cost V 9 bases and J 8 bases; bases outside gene matches: 5. This CDR3 has 12 residues. The germline V gene has CDR1 MNHNS and CDR2 SASEGT. The CDR3 region is CASSGGWDEQFF. The CDR3 region has the DNA TGTGCCAGTAGCGGGGGCTGGGATGAGCAGTTCTTC.

The V call is TRBV7-2, the J call TRBJ1-1, with D unclear. V was clipped by 5 bases and J by 5 bases, with 12 bases between them. Germline CDR1 is SGHTA and CDR2 is FQGNSA. The CDR3 has 13 residues. The CDR3 DNA reads TGTGCCAGCAGCCTCCTCACCGATACTGAAGCTTTCTTT. Encoded protein: CASSLLTDTEAFF. The full variable domain, its missing parts supplied by reference TRBV7-2 and TRBJ1-1, is GAGVSQSPSNKVTEKGKDVELRCDPISGHTALYWYRQSLGQGLEFLIYFQGNSAPDKSGLPSDRFSAERTGGSVSTLTIQRTQQEDSAVYLCASSLLTDTEAFFGQGTRLTVV.